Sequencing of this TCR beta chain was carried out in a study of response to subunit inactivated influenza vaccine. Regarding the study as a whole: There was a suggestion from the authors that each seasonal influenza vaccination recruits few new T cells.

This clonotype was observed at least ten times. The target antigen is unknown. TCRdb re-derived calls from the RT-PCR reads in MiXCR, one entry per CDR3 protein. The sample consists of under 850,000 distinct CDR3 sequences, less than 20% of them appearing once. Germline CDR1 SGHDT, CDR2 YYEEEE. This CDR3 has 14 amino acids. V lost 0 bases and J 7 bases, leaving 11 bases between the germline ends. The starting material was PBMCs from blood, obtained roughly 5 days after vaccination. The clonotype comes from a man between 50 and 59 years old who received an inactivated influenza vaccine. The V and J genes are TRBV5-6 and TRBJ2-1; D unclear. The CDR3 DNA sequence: TGTGCCAGCAGCTTGGCCGGTAGTGGGAATGAGCAGTTCTTC. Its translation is CASSLAGSGNEQFF.